This T cell receptor beta chain was sequenced during a study of control samples from healthy donors and cancer patients. CDR3 length: 10 residues. Per the germline V gene, CDR1 is DFQATT and CDR2 is SNEGSKA (reference sequence). The V end lost 6 bases, the J end lost 10 bases, and 12 bases lay between the germline ends. Only in-frame clones appear in the TCRdb table, and some are missing; sequencing was by immunoSEQ multiplex PCR. This table has about 180,000 clones, 85% to 90% appearing once. This clone appeared a single time. The chain combines TRBV20-1 with TRBJ1-2; no clear D gene. The origin of this receptor is a woman aged 45-65 years in good health. Sequencing was carried out using blood. The CDR3 region is CSAFFPHYTF. CDR3 in DNA: TGCAGTGCCTTCTTCCCCCACTACACCTTC.